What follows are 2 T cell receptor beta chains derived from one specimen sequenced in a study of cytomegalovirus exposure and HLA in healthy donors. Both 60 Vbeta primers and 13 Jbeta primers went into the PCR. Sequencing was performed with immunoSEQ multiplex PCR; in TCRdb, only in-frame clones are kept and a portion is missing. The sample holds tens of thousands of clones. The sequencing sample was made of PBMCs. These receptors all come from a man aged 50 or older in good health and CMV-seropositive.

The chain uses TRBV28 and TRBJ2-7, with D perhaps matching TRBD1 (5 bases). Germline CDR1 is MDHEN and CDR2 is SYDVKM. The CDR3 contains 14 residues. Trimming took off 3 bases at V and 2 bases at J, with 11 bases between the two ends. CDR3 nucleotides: TGTGCCAGCAGTTTTCAAGGGGTCCCCTACGAGCAGTACGTC. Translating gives CASSFQGVPYEQYV.

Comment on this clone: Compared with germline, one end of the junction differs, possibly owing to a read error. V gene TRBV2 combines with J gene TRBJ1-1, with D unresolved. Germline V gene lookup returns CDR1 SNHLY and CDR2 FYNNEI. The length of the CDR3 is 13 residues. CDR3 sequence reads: CASSVLENTEDFF. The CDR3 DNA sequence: TGTGCCAGCAGTGTTCTGGAGAACACTGAAGATTTCTTT.